This TCR beta chain stems from a study of blood T cell repertoires in COVID-19. Followed longitudinally, the Seattle patients had been enrolled during active infection. Looked up from germline, CDR1 is SGHDT and CDR2 is YYEEEE. The CDR3 covers 11 residues. Trimming pared 3 bases from V and 7 bases from J, leaving 8 bases between. Only in-frame clones appear in the TCRdb table, and some are missing; sequencing was by immunoSEQ multiplex PCR. The profile covers about 150,000 clones, with roughly 88% appearing a single time and 8% taken by the ten largest. The receptor comes from a woman between 55 and 75 years old with COVID-19, enrolled during active disease. What was sequenced was peripheral blood. V gene TRBV5-6 combines with J gene TRBJ2-7, with D possibly being TRBD1 (6 bases). CDR3 residues: CASSSTGEQYF. CDR3 DNA: TGTGCCAGCAGCTCCACAGGGGAGCAGTACTTC.